Listed below are T cell receptor beta chains from one sample, sequenced in a study of CD8 T cells in Susac syndrome. TCRdb called the immunoSEQ multiplex PCR reads again in MiXCR, with one record for every CDR3 protein. The table has 45,000 to 55,000 distinct CDR3 sequences, approximately 93% seen once. Sequenced sample: CD8+ T cells from PBMCs. The receptors come from a human donor in good health. Both conserved end residues are part of each CDR3. Fields, in order: V gene, clone size, J gene, D gene, CDR3 DNA, CDR3 protein. The D gene is left open where the match is weak. The size entry is marked missing in some rows and otherwise reads once, few, many or a size class.

TRBV4-1,NA,TRBJ2-5,NA,TGCGCCAGCAGCCAAGATCGGCGGGTAGTAGAGACCCAGTACTTC,CASSQDRRVVETQYF
TRBV7-6,NA,TRBJ2-1,NA,TGTGCCAGCAGGGCCTTAAGCTCCTACAATGAGCAGTTCTTC,CASRALSSYNEQFF
TRBV3-1,NA,TRBJ2-7,TRBD2,TGTGCCAGCAGCCAAACTAGCGGGATCGACGAGCAGTACTTC,CASSQTSGIDEQYF
TRBV28,NA,TRBJ1-2,NA,TGTGCCAGCAGTTTATACTCCACGGCTGGGTATGGCTACACCTTC,CASSLYSTAGYGYTF
TRBV6-5,once,TRBJ2-5,NA,TGTGCCAGCAGTTACTCCCGTAGCGAGACCCAGTACTTC,CASSYSRSETQYF
TRBV20-1,NA,TRBJ1-2,TRBD1,TGCAGTGCTAGAGCGTATAGACAGGGGGCCGCTAACTATGGCTACACCTTC,CSARAYRQGAANYGYTF
TRBV6-5,NA,TRBJ2-1,TRBD1,TGTGCCAGCAGTTCGATCGCAGGGGGCCCGTCCTACAATGAGCAGTTCTTC,CASSSIAGGPSYNEQFF
TRBV5-4,NA,TRBJ2-4,NA,TGTGCCAGCAGCTGGGGCGGCGGGACCCCCGGAAACATTCAGTACTTC,CASSWGGGTPGNIQYF
TRBV3-1,NA,TRBJ2-1,NA,TGTGCCAGCAAGGAGGGATCCTACAATGAGCAGTTCTTC,CASKEGSYNEQFF
TRBV29-1,NA,TRBJ1-2,NA,TGCAGCGTTGATAGGGACTTGGGCGGCTACACCTTC,CSVDRDLGGYTF
TRBV27,NA,TRBJ2-2,NA,TGTGCCAGCAGTCTCTACAAGAACACCGGGGAGCTGTTTTTT,CASSLYKNTGELFF
TRBV3-1,few,TRBJ1-5,NA,TGTGCCAGCAGCCAAGAGGCGAATCAGCCCCAGCATTTT,CASSQEANQPQHF
TRBV15,NA,TRBJ2-7,NA,TGTGCCACCAGCAGAGGTTCCTACGAGCAGTACTTC,CATSRGSYEQYF
TRBV28,NA,TRBJ1-5,NA,TGTGCCAGCAGTTTATTATCGGGGAGCAATCAGCCCCAGCATTTT,CASSLLSGSNQPQHF
TRBV12-3/TRBV12-4,NA,TRBJ2-7,TRBD1,TGTGCCAGCAGTCCCGACTCGACAGGGAACGAGCAGTACTTC,CASSPDSTGNEQYF